The text below deals with one T cell receptor beta chain. The record originates from a study of T cells in Graves' hyperthyroidism and ophthalmopathy. TCR beta CDR3 regions were amplified from RNA. The TCR CDR3 first-round RT-PCR relied on the HTBI primer set. TCRdb itself ran the multiplex PCR reads through MiXCR, one entry per CDR3 protein. The repertoire includes some 690,000 distinct CDR3 sequences, around 16% of them detected once, and around 16% sits in the top ten. The germline V and J ends were trimmed by 3 bases and 0 bases, with 8 bases remaining between them. The CDR3 length is 15 residues. Germline V lookup: CDR1 KGHDR, CDR2 SFDVKD.

Sequencing was done on a sample of blood. The clonotype originates from a man aged 50-59 years with Graves' hyperthyroidism. V gene TRBV24-1 combines with J gene TRBJ2-4; D perhaps matches TRBD2 (6 bases). The CDR3 DNA is TGTGCCACCAGTGATCCGGGGGAAGCCAAAAACATTCAGTACTTC. It specifies CATSDPGEAKNIQYF.